The 4 T cell receptor beta chains below were found in one sample sequenced in a study of response to subunit inactivated influenza vaccine. Via MiXCR, TCRdb re-called the RT-PCR reads, giving one row per CDR3 protein. Of 800,000 or so distinct CDR3 sequences listed, about 20% are singletons. Material: PBMCs from blood, obtained approximately 5 days after vaccination. These receptors were obtained from a man in his fifties or sixties who received an inactivated influenza vaccine.

This clonotype was counted a single time. Given a much more abundant clone one base away, this may be a read error. The chain uses TRBV6-5 and TRBJ1-1; D unclear. In germline, CDR1 is MNHEY, CDR2 SVGAGI. V was cut by 2 bases and J by 8 bases, with 9 bases left in between. The CDR3 runs to 12 residues. Here the CDR3 reads CASSYNWREAFF. The CDR3 bases are TGTGCCAGCAGTTACAACTGGCGGGAAGCTTTCTTT.

This clonotype came up many times. This chain links TRBV12-3 or TRBV12-4 with TRBJ2-3, with 11 bases lining up with TRBD2. V trimming: 5 bases; J trimming: 2 bases; junction bases outside the gene matches: 3. CDR3 length: 15 amino acids. CDR3 DNA sequence: TGTGCCAGCAGTGGGACTAGCGGACCCACAGATACGCAGTATTTT. Translated: CASSGTSGPTDTQYF.

The rearrangement joins TRBV12-3 or TRBV12-4 to TRBJ1-1; 10 bases are shared with TRBD1. V trimming: 6 bases; J trimming: 5 bases; junction bases outside the gene matches: 9. The CDR3 loop spans 15 amino acids. In DNA, the CDR3 is TGTGCCAGCAGCAACCAGGGACAGGGGATTACTGAAGCTTTCTTT. Translation gives CASSNQGQGITEAFF.

V usage is TRBV24-1 and J usage is TRBJ2-1; TRBD1 aligns across 10 bases. CDR1 is KGHDR, CDR2 SFDVKD, per germline. V lost 4 bases to trimming and J lost 2 bases; unmatched junction nucleotides: 4. This CDR3 is 16 amino acids long. CDR3: CATSERDRGPYNEQFF. The CDR3 coding sequence is TGTGCCACCAGTGAAAGGGACAGGGGACCCTACAATGAGCAGTTCTTC.